One sample yielded the 28 T cell receptor beta chains listed below, sequenced in a study of CD8 T cells in ankylosing spondylitis. TCRdb redid the calling of the 5' RACE reads with MiXCR, one entry per CDR3 protein. The table includes more than 250,000 distinct CDR3 sequences, more than 9% detected once. Sequenced material: blood, either unsorted or a sorted T cell fraction (not recorded which). The receptors were gathered from a female donor with ankylosing spondylitis or in good health (not recorded which).

This clonotype has at least ten counts. V is TRBV20-1 and J is TRBJ2-1; 10 bases align to TRBD2. Per germline, CDR1 DFQATT and CDR2 SNEGSKA (reference sequence). The ends lost 1 base at V and 0 bases at J; junction bases unmatched: 12. CDR3 length: 19 residues. CDR3 region: CSARVRMVAGGFSYNEQFF. The CDR3 bases are TGCAGTGCTAGAGTAAGGATGGTAGCGGGGGGCTTCTCCTACAATGAGCAGTTCTTC.

This clonotype turned up a few times. This sequence joins TRBV7-6 and TRBJ2-3; TRBD2 matches at 13 bases. The junction had 9 bases not matched to a gene; V was cut back by 5 bases and J by 4 bases. The CDR3 runs 17 residues. Germline values: CDR1 SGHVS, CDR2 FNYEAQ. The CDR3 nucleotides read TGTGCCAGCAGCCCTACACTAGCGGGAGGGCCCGCAGATACGCAGTATTTT. Translated, it gives CASSPTLAGGPADTQYF.

The chain is built from TRBV5-1 and TRBJ2-1; D possibly matches TRBD1 or TRBD2 (5 bases each). CDR3 length equals 13 residues. V lost 5 bases to trimming and J lost 9 bases, with 15 bases between them. The V gene's germline CDR1 is SGHRS and CDR2 YFSETQ. This CDR3 reads CASSRDGDGEQFF. CDR3 nucleotide sequence: TGCGCCAGCAGTAGGGACGGAGACGGTGAGCAGTTCTTC.

Many counts were recorded for this clonotype. The chain carries TRBV12-3 or TRBV12-4 and TRBJ2-7; possibly TRBD1 or TRBD2 for D (5 bases each). CDR3 length equals 15 residues. V lost 6 bases, J lost 3 bases, and 18 bases lay in between. The CDR3 bases are TGTGCCAGCAGCTTCCGACGGGACGCAATCTACGAGCAGTACTTC. Its protein is CASSFRRDAIYEQYF.

This clonotype was picked up many times. This rearrangement joins TRBV5-1 to TRBJ2-1; D perhaps matches TRBD2 (6 bases). Germline-derived CDR1 and CDR2 are SGHRS and YFSETQ. V gave up 4 bases and J gave up 10 bases, with 15 bases separating them. The length of the CDR3 is 13 residues. The CDR3 coding sequence is TGCGCCAGCAGCCTTCTAGCGTCCTCGGAGCAGTTCTTC. It specifies CASSLLASSEQFF.

This clonotype was recorded at least ten times. The V call is TRBV9, the J call TRBJ2-3, with unresolved D. Germline CDR1 is SGDLS and CDR2 is YYNGEE. The CDR3 extends over 13 amino acids. V lost 3 bases, J lost 4 bases, and 9 bases lay in between. The CDR3: CASSGAGADTQYF. Here the CDR3 DNA reads TGTGCCAGCAGCGGAGCCGGAGCAGATACGCAGTATTTT.

This clonotype was seen a few times. V is TRBV20-1 and J is TRBJ2-7, with D unclear. The ends were cut back, 1 base at V and 0 bases at J, with 4 bases in the middle. The length of the CDR3 is 12 residues. CDR1 is DFQATT and CDR2 is SNEGSKA in the germline V gene (reference sequence). The CDR3 nucleotides are TGCAGTGCTAGAGCATTCTCCTACGAGCAGTACTTC. This sequence encodes CSARAFSYEQYF.

This chain uses TRBV3-1 with TRBJ2-3; 7 nucleotides align to TRBD2. CDR3 length: 14 amino acids. The V segment lost 1 base and the J segment 6 bases; nucleotides outside the gene matches: 4. Germline lookup yields CDR1 LGHDT and CDR2 YNNKEL (reference sequence). The CDR3 DNA reads TGTGCCAGCAGCCAAGGCGGGAGAGCGGATACGCAGTATTTT. Translation: CASSQGGRADTQYF.

The rearrangement joins TRBV7-2 to TRBJ2-3, with TRBD2 matching 10 bases. The V and J ends lost 5 bases and 6 bases, in that order; junction bases with no gene match: 8. Germline CDR1 is SGHTA and CDR2 is FQGNSA. This CDR3 region has 15 residues. CDR3 bases: TGTGCCAGCAGCCTACAAGCGGGGGGGTGGGATACGCAGTATTTT. Translating it yields CASSLQAGGWDTQYF.

This clonotype showed up many times. The chain joins TRBV15 to TRBJ1-1; no definite D call. The V gene lost 1 base and the J gene lost 4 bases, with 4 bases spanning the gap. Germline loops: CDR1 LNHNV, CDR2 YYDKDF (reference sequence). This CDR3 comprises 12 residues. Written as DNA, the CDR3 is TGTGCCACCAGCAGAGCCCTCACTGAAGCTTTCTTT. This sequence encodes CATSRALTEAFF.

The table lists this clonotype with a few counts. The junction does not match germline at one end; this may be a read error. This chain uses TRBV20-1 with TRBJ2-1, with TRBD2 matching over 14 bases. The CDR3 consists of 17 residues. Germline V CDR1 and CDR2: DFQATT, SNEGSKA (reference sequence). In DNA form, the CDR3 reads TGCTGTGCTCCCGGGACTAGCGGGAGAAGGTCCTACAATGAGCAGTTCTTC. Translating gives CCAPGTSGRRSYNEQFF.

CDR3 amino acids: CASSRSFPGALEKLFF. The CDR3 DNA follows: TGCGCCAGCAGCCGGTCATTCCCAGGGGCGCTGGAAAAACTGTTTTTT. The rearrangement uses TRBV5-1 and TRBJ1-4, with a weak D call TRBD1 (6 bases). The germline V and J ends were trimmed by 4 bases and 8 bases, with 21 bases remaining between them. Germline values: CDR1 SGHRS, CDR2 YFSETQ. The CDR3 consists of 16 residues.

This clonotype has at least ten counts. The chain has TRBV20-1 and TRBJ2-2; TRBD1 might be the D (5 bases). V was cut by 6 bases and J by 1 base, with 9 bases left in between. This CDR3 region has 13 residues. The germline gives CDR1 DFQATT, CDR2 SNEGSKA (reference sequence). CDR3 sequence reads: CSAIQGNTGELFF. DNA of the CDR3: TGCAGTGCAATCCAGGGGAACACCGGGGAGCTGTTTTTT.

There are a few counts of this clonotype. The CDR3 here is CASGFARDRVLGGELFF. In DNA, the CDR3 is TGTGCTAGTGGTTTCGCCCGGGACAGGGTCCTTGGCGGGGAGCTGTTTTTT. The V and J genes are TRBV12-5 and TRBJ2-2, with 9 bases aligning to TRBD1. The CDR3 runs to 17 residues. With V trimmed by 3 bases and J by 7 bases, 12 bases remained unmatched. Germline lookup yields CDR1 LGHNT and CDR2 FRNRAP.

This clonotype was recorded many times. The J gene is TRBJ2-7, the V gene TRBV3-1; the match to TRBD2 covers 14 bases. J lost 7 bases, V lost 5 bases, and 7 bases had no gene match. Germline V gene lookup returns CDR1 LGHDT and CDR2 YNNKEL (reference sequence). The CDR3 length is 15 residues. The CDR3 sequence is CASSEGLAGATEQYF. DNA for the CDR3: TGTGCCAGCAGCGAGGGACTAGCGGGAGCAACTGAGCAGTACTTC.

This clonotype occurred many times. The rearrangement links TRBV7-8 to TRBJ2-1, with 13 bases aligning to TRBD2. CDR3 length: 15 residues. After removal of 5 bases from V and 8 bases from J, the junction contained 6 bases not matched to a gene. Germline loops: CDR1 SGHVS, CDR2 FQNEAQ. This chain's CDR3 is CASSLGLAGEDEQFF. Here the CDR3 DNA reads TGTGCCAGCAGCCTCGGACTAGCGGGAGAGGATGAGCAGTTCTTC.

This clonotype has ten or more counts. The chain has TRBV29-1 and TRBJ2-7, with TRBD1 identical over 11 bases. Trimming removed 5 bases from V and 3 bases from J; junction bases left unmatched: 6. Looked up from germline, CDR1 is SQVTM and CDR2 is ANQGSEA. The CDR3 has 14 residues. The CDR3 loop is CSVSSGTGGYEQYF. CDR3 in DNA: TGCAGCGTTTCTTCCGGGACAGGGGGCTACGAGCAGTACTTC.

This clonotype was seen ten or more times. The rearrangement uses TRBV20-1 and TRBJ2-1; 8 positions agree with TRBD2. The CDR3 is 12 amino acids. The J segment lost 10 bases and the V segment lost 3 bases, leaving 5 bases of the junction unmatched. Germline V CDR1 and CDR2: DFQATT, SNEGSKA (reference sequence). CDR3: CSASREGSEQFF. In nucleotides, the CDR3 is TGCAGTGCTAGCCGGGAGGGATCGGAGCAGTTCTTC.

Note on this clonotype: This may come from a read error, since a much larger clone is one base off. The gene calls are TRBV29-1 and TRBJ1-2; no reliable D call. Germline-derived CDR1 and CDR2 are SQVTM and ANQGSEA. The CDR3 covers 12 residues. CDR3 nucleotides: TGCAGCGTCAGACGTGATAACTATGGCGACACCTTC. Translation: CSVRRDNYGDTF.

This clonotype has at least ten counts. The rearrangement links TRBV9 to TRBJ1-6; tentative D call: TRBD1 (5 bases). The germline V gene encodes CDR1 SGDLS and CDR2 YYNGEE. The germline V and J ends were trimmed by 0 bases and 14 bases, with 18 bases remaining between them. The CDR3 has 15 amino acids. DNA of the CDR3: TGTGCCAGCAGCGTAGCTCCCGGGGCCGAAAGGGCCCTCCACTTT. Its protein is CASSVAPGAERALHF.

J is TRBJ2-5 and V is TRBV12-3 or TRBV12-4, with TRBD2 matching over 7 bases. V lost 4 bases to trimming and J lost 1 base; unmatched junction nucleotides: 6. This CDR3 spans 15 amino acids. The CDR3 protein is CASSYRGGSQETQYF. As DNA, the CDR3 is TGTGCCAGCAGTTATCGCGGGGGATCCCAAGAGACCCAGTACTTC.

Ten or more counts support this clonotype. V gene TRBV20-1 combines with J gene TRBJ1-4, with 7 bases that match TRBD1. V lost 6 bases to trimming and J lost 7 bases; unmatched junction nucleotides: 11. This CDR3 spans 14 amino acids. CDR1 is DFQATT and CDR2 is SNEGSKA in the germline V gene (reference sequence). CDR3 coding DNA: TGCAGTGCCTCACCCCCCGGGACAGTTGAAAAACTGTTTTTT. It codes for CSASPPGTVEKLFF.

This clonotype was detected ten times or more. This chain links TRBV4-2 with TRBJ2-6; D is unresolved. V lost 0 bases to trimming and J lost 4 bases, with 4 bases between them. CDR1 LGHNA and CDR2 YNFKEQ come from the germline V gene. CDR3 length equals 14 residues. The CDR3 nucleotides are TGTGCCAGCAGCCAAGATTCAGGGGCCAACGTCCTGACTTTC. Its protein product is CASSQDSGANVLTF.

This clonotype was detected many times. The chain employs TRBV29-1 and TRBJ2-3; either TRBD1 or TRBD2 may fit D (5 bases each). The CDR3 is 17 amino acids. CDR1 is SQVTM and CDR2 is ANQGSEA in the germline V gene. The V end was cut by 5 bases, the J end by 0 bases, with 21 bases between. This CDR3 reads CSVRDPGAQVSTDTQYF. The CDR3 coding sequence is TGCAGCGTTAGGGACCCCGGAGCCCAAGTTAGCACAGATACGCAGTATTTT.

This clonotype has a count of ten or more. The CDR3 sequence: CASSRDRGDTEAFF. CDR3 bases: TGCGCCAGCAGCCGGGACAGGGGGGACACTGAAGCTTTCTTT. This chain links TRBV5-1 with TRBJ1-1; 11 positions match TRBD1. There are 14 residues in the CDR3. The V gene end was trimmed by 4 bases and the J gene end by 3 bases; junction bases not matched to a gene: 2. CDR1 is SGHRS and CDR2 is YFSETQ in the germline V gene.

This clonotype has a count of ten or more. This sequence joins TRBV10-3 and TRBJ2-2, with D possibly matching TRBD2 (5 bases). CDR1 is ENHRY and CDR2 is SYGVKD in the germline V gene. The CDR3 runs to 12 residues. V was cut by 10 bases and J by 3 bases, with 9 bases left in between. For the CDR3, the DNA is TGTGCCACCATGCGGGACACCGGGGAGCTGTTTTTT. Translated, it gives CATMRDTGELFF.

This chain joins TRBV9 and TRBJ2-5; D unclear. Germline V CDR1 and CDR2: SGDLS, YYNGEE. The CDR3 spans 13 residues. V was shortened by 3 bases and J by 5 bases, with 11 bases between the two germline ends. In DNA, the CDR3 is TGTGCCAGCAGCGAGGAAGGATGGGAGACCCAGTACTTC. Translation: CASSEEGWETQYF. Together with reference TRBV9 and TRBJ2-5, the CDR3 gives the full variable domain: DSGVTQTPKHLITATGQRVTLRCSPRSGDLSVYWYQQSLDQGLQFLIQYYNGEERAKGNILERFSAQQFPDLHSELNLSSLELGDSALYFCASSEEGWETQYFGPGTRLLVL.

In the case of this clonotype: One junction end disagrees with the germline gene, perhaps due to a read error. V and J are TRBV20-1 and TRBJ2-1; TRBD1 matches 7 bases. This CDR3 has 17 amino acids. Germline CDR1 and CDR2: DFQATT and SNEGSKA (reference sequence). For the CDR3, the DNA is TGCTGTGCTAGAGACACAGGGGAAGAGGGCCTTCACAATGAGCAGTTCTTC. Its protein product is CCARDTGEEGLHNEQFF.